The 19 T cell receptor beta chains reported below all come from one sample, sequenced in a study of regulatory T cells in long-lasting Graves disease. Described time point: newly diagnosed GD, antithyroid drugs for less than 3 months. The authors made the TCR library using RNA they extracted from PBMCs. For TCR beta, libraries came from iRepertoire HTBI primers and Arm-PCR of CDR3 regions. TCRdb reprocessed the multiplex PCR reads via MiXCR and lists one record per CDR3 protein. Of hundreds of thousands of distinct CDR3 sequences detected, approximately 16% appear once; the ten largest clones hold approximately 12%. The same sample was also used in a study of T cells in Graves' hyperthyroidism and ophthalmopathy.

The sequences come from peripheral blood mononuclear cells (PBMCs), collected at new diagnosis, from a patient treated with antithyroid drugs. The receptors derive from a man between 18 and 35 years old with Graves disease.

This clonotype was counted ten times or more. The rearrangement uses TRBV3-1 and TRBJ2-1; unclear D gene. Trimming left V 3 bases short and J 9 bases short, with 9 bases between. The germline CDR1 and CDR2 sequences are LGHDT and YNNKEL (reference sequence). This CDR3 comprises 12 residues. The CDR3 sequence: CASSHAPGEQFF. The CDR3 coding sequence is TGTGCCAGCAGCCACGCCCCAGGTGAGCAGTTCTTC.

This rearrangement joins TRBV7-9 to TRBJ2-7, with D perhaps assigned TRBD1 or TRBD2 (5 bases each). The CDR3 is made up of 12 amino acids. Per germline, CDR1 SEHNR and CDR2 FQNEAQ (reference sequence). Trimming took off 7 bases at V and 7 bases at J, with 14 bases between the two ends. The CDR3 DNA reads TGTGCCAGCAACTCATACGAGGGGGAGCAGTACTTC. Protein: CASNSYEGEQYF.

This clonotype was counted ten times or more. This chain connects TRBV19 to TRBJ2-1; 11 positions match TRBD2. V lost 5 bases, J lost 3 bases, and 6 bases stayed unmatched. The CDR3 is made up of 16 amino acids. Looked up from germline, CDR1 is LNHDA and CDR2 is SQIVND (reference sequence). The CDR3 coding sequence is TGTGCCAGTAGTCTTAGCGGGAGGGCCATCTACAATGAGCAGTTCTTC. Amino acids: CASSLSGRAIYNEQFF.

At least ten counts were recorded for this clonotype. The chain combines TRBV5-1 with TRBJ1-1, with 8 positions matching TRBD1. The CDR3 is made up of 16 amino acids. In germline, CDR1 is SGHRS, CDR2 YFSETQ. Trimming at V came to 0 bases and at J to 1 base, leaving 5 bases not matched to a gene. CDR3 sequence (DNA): TGCGCCAGCAGCTTGGCGTTCAGGGGGCGGAACACTGAAGCTTTCTTT. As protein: CASSLAFRGRNTEAFF.

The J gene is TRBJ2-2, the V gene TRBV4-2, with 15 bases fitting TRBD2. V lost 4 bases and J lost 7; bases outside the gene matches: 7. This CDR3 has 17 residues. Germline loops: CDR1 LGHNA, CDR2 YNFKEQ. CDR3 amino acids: CASSPRTSGRADGELFF. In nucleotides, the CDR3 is TGTGCCAGCAGCCCCAGGACTAGCGGGAGGGCCGACGGGGAGCTGTTTTTT.

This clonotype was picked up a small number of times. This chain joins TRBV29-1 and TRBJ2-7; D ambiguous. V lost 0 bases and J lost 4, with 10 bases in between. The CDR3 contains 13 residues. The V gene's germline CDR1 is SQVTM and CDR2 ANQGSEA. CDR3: CSVEDPNGYEQYF. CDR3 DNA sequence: TGCAGCGTTGAAGACCCCAACGGATACGAGCAGTACTTC.

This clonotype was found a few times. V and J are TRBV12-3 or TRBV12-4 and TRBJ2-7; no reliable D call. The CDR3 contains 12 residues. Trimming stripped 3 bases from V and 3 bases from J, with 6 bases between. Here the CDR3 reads CASSFGDYEQYF. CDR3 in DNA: TGTGCCAGCAGTTTTGGAGACTACGAGCAGTACTTC.

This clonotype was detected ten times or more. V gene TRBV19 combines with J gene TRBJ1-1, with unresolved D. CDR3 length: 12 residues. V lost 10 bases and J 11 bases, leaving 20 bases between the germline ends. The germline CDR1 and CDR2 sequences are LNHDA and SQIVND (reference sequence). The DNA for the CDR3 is TGTGCCACCGCACTCGCACACCTACCTGCTTTCTTT. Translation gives CATALAHLPAFF.

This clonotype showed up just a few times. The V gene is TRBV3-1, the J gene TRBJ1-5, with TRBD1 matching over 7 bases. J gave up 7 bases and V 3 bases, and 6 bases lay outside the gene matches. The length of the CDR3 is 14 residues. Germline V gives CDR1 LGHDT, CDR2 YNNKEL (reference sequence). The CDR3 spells CASSQRQGLQPQHF. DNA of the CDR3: TGTGCCAGCAGCCAGAGACAGGGATTGCAGCCCCAGCATTTT.

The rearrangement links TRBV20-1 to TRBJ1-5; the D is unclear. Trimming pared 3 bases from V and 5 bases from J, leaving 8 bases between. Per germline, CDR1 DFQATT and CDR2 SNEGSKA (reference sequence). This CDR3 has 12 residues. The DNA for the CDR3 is TGCAGTGCTAGTAATCTCGATCAGCCCCAGCATTTT. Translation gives CSASNLDQPQHF.

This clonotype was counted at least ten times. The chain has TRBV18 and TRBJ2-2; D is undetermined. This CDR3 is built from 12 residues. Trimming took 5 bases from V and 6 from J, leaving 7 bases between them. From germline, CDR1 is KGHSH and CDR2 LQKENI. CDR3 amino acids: CASSTLAGELFF. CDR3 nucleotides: TGTGCCAGCTCAACTTTAGCCGGGGAGCTGTTTTTT.

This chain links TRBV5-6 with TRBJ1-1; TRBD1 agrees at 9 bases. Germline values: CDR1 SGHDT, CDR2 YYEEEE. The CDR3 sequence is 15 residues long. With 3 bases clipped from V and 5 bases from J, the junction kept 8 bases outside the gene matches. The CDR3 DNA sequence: TGTGCCAGCAGCTCGGGACAGGGTCAAGGTACTGAAGCTTTCTTT. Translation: CASSSGQGQGTEAFF.

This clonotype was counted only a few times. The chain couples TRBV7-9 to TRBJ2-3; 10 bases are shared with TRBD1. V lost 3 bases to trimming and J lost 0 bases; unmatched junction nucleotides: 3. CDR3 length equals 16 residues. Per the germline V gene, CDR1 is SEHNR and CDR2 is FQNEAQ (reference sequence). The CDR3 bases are TGTGCCAGCAGCTTCGGACAGGGGGTTAGCACAGATACGCAGTATTTT. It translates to CASSFGQGVSTDTQYF.

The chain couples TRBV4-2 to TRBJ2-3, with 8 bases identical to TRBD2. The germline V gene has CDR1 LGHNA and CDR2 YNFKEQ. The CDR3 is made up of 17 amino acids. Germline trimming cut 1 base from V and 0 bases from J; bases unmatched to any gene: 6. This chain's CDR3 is CASSQGSASGSTDTQYF. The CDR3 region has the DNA TGTGCCAGCAGCCAAGGTTCGGCTAGCGGGAGCACAGATACGCAGTATTTT.

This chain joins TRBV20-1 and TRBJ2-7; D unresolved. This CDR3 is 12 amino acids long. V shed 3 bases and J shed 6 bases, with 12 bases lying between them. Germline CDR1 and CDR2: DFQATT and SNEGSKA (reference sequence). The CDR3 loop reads CSARQPTTEQYF. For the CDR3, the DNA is TGCAGTGCTAGGCAACCCACCACCGAGCAGTACTTC.

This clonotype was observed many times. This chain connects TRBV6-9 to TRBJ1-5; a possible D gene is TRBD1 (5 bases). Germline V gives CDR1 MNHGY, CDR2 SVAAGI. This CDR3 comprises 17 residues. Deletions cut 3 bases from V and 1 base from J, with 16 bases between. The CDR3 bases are TGTGCCAGCAGTTACCTCGTCCTACGGGGGAGCAATCAGCCCCAGCATTTT. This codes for CASSYLVLRGSNQPQHF.

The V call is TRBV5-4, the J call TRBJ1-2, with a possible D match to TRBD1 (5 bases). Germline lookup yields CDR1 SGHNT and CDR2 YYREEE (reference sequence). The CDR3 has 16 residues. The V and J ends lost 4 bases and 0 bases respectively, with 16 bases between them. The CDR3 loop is CASSRGDDWTNYGYTF. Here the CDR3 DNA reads TGTGCCAGCAGCCGGGGGGACGATTGGACTAACTATGGCTACACCTTC.

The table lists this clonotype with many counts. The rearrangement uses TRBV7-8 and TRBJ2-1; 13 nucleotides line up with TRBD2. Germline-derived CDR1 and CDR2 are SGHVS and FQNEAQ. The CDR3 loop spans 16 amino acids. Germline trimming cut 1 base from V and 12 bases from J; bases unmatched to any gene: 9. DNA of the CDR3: TGTGCCAGCAGCTTAGTTGGTGGGACTAGCGGGATTTTGCAGTTCTTC. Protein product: CASSLVGGTSGILQFF.

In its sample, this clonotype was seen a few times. The CDR3 nucleotides are TGTGCCAGCAGCATAGCGACCGGGGAGCTGTTTTTT. It is translated as CASSIATGELFF. The gene calls are TRBV5-4 and TRBJ2-2; D may be TRBD2 (5 bases). The V gene lost 4 bases and the J gene lost 5 bases, with 6 bases spanning the gap. This CDR3 comprises 12 residues. Germline CDR1 and CDR2: SGHNT and YYREEE (reference sequence).